A selection of T cell receptor beta chains follows, all from one sample in a study of shared clonotypes between healthy human individuals. Data came from immunoSEQ multiplex PCR; TCRdb stores just in-frame clones and leaves some out. The sample shows 950,000 to 1,200,000 clones, approximately 75% of them seen only once. The sequenced sample was memory CD4+ T cells from PBMCs. Receptor source: a man aged 18 to 29 in good health. Some clones in this sample may be carry-over from other donors' samples. The CDR3 runs from the conserved cysteine through the conserved F or W. A D gene is named only where the DNA matches it firmly. Only some rows state a clone size, as once, few, many or a class for expanded clones.

clone size	J gene	V gene	D gene	CDR3 protein	CDR3 DNA
-	TRBJ1-2	TRBV7-8	-	CASSSPLGYGYTF	TGTGCCAGCAGCTCACCTTTAGGCTATGGCTACACCTTC
-	TRBJ2-7	TRBV28	TRBD2	CASSLFRLLAGNEQYF	TGTGCCAGCAGTTTATTTCGTCTGCTAGCGGGAAACGAGCAGTACTTC
-	TRBJ2-7	TRBV5-1	TRBD2	CASSPSLAGGLSYEQYF	TGCGCCAGCAGCCCTTCTCTAGCGGGAGGCCTCTCCTACGAGCAGTACTTC
-	TRBJ2-1	TRBV7-7	TRBD2	CASSSQAGMYNEQFF	TGTGCCAGCAGCTCCCAAGCGGGGATGTACAATGAGCAGTTCTTC
-	TRBJ2-3	TRBV28	TRBD2	CASSPRTSGIGSDTQYF	TGTGCCAGCAGTCCCCGGACTAGCGGGATAGGTTCAGATACGCAGTATTTT
-	TRBJ1-4	TRBV28	-	CASGGGATNEKLFF	TGTGCCAGCGGGGGGGGTGCAACTAATGAAAAACTGTTTTTT
-	TRBJ2-3	TRBV18	-	CASSRLEVDTQYF	TGTGCCAGCTCACGCCTCGAAGTAGATACGCAGTATTTT
-	TRBJ2-2	TRBV6-1	TRBD2	CASSGIAGRGTGELFF	TGTGCCAGCAGTGGGATAGCGGGAAGGGGCACCGGGGAGCTGTTTTTT
-	TRBJ2-5	TRBV30	-	CAWSRGSGETQYF	TGTGCCTGGAGCCGGGGCAGCGGAGAGACCCAGTACTTC
-	TRBJ1-1	TRBV5-1	-	CASSLVNRGPNTEAFF	TGCGCCAGCAGCTTGGTCAACCGGGGGCCGAACACTGAAGCTTTCTTT
-	TRBJ2-2	TRBV7-2	-	CASSLQPSGTGELFF	TGTGCCAGCAGCTTACAGCCCTCGGGCACCGGGGAGCTGTTTTTT
-	TRBJ1-1	TRBV29-1	-	CSVEGQRGTEAFF	TGCAGCGTTGAAGGGCAGCGTGGCACTGAAGCTTTCTTT
-	TRBJ2-7	TRBV20-1	-	CSAVLYEQYF	TGCAGTGCTGTACTCTACGAGCAGTACTTC
once	TRBJ2-3	TRBV5-1	-	CASSLSPGSTDTQYF	TGCGCCAGCAGTCTCTCCCCCGGGAGCACAGATACGCAGTATTTT
-	TRBJ2-2	TRBV6-6	-	CASTQGSGELFF	TGTGCCAGCACCCAGGGGTCCGGGGAGCTGTTTTTT
-	TRBJ1-3	TRBV7-8	-	CASSLFRKGSNSGNTIYF	TGTGCCAGCAGCTTATTCCGAAAGGGATCAAACTCTGGAAACACCATATATTTT
-	TRBJ1-2	TRBV9	TRBD1	CASSPTPGTGHGYTF	TGTGCCAGCAGCCCGACACCCGGGACAGGGCATGGCTACACCTTC
-	TRBJ1-1	TRBV28	-	CASSPRVTEAFF	TGTGCCAGCAGTCCCCGGGTTACTGAAGCTTTCTTT
-	TRBJ1-1	TRBV7-2	-	CASSLVSRGEAFF	TGTGCCAGCAGCTTAGTTTCTCGTGGGGAAGCTTTCTTT
-	TRBJ2-1	TRBV9	-	CASSLSGEYNEQFF	TGTGCCAGCAGCCTTAGTGGAGAGTACAATGAGCAGTTCTTC
-	TRBJ2-7	TRBV27	-	CASSPNTYYEQYF	TGTGCCAGCAGTCCGAATACTTACTACGAGCAGTACTTC
-	TRBJ1-3	TRBV10-3	TRBD1	CAISETQGSGNTIYF	TGTGCCATCAGTGAAACACAGGGGTCTGGAAACACCATATATTTT